What follows describes a single T cell receptor beta chain. No antigen is known for it. The CDR3 spans 12 residues. Germline CDR1 SQVTM, CDR2 ANQGSEA. Trimming shortened V by 3 bases and J by 2 bases, and 7 bases separated the two germline ends. This record comes from a study of cytomegalovirus exposure and HLA in healthy donors. Method: immunoSEQ multiplex PCR; TCRdb's copy keeps in-frame clones and lacks some. The sample consists of under 200,000 clones, 70% to 90% of them appearing once. Notes on the study in general: Clusters of TCRs from the first cohort tended to co-occur in the 100 to 150 validation repertoires (as a later analysis found). Accounts indicate the classifier identified cytomegalovirus status with strong specificity and sensitivity.

Sequenced material: PBMCs. This TCR derives from a woman aged 25 to 39 in good health and CMV-seronegative. The rearrangement links TRBV29-1 to TRBJ2-5; D gene ambiguous. In nucleotides, the CDR3 is TGCAGCGTTGATAGGGCGCAAGAGACCCAGTACTTC. This sequence encodes CSVDRAQETQYF.